These 15 T cell receptor beta chains were sequenced from one sample in a study of response to subunit inactivated influenza vaccine. MiXCR, applied by TCRdb to the RT-PCR reads, yields one record per CDR3 protein. The sample gives about 540,000 distinct CDR3 sequences, under 30% of which show up once; around 2.8% is in the top ten. Another study also made use of these data, one on T cells expressing NK-cell markers. That work contributes: Production of TCR beta cDNA relied on 5'RACE template switching with UMIs.

Sequencing used CD4+ T cells sorted from PBMCs, obtained 11 to 12 days after vaccination. These receptors were collected from a man over 45 who received an inactivated influenza vaccine.

The rearrangement uses TRBV27 and TRBJ2-5, with D tentatively TRBD1 (6 bases). Germline V CDR1 and CDR2: MNHEY, SMNVEV (reference sequence). This CDR3 contains 17 residues. The V gene lost 3 bases and the J gene lost 1 base, with 18 bases spanning the gap. The CDR3 DNA is TGTGCCAGCAGTTTGGGCGCCCGGACAGCCATCCAAGAGACCCAGTACTTC. Translated: CASSLGARTAIQETQYF.

The V gene is TRBV10-3, the J gene TRBJ2-7; D gene ambiguous. The CDR3 length is 15 residues. Germline V gives CDR1 ENHRY, CDR2 SYGVKD. V lost 4 bases, J lost 1 base, and 14 bases lay in between. Here the CDR3 reads CAISGHRVESYEQYF. CDR3 bases: TGTGCCATCAGTGGCCACCGGGTGGAGTCCTACGAGCAGTACTTC.

This clonotype showed up just a few times. The chain joins TRBV2 to TRBJ2-1; 8 nucleotides line up with TRBD1. Germline CDR1 reads SNHLY; CDR2 reads FYNNEI. V shed 8 bases, J shed 2 bases, and the junction held 8 bases outside the gene matches. The CDR3 consists of 15 residues. The CDR3 reads CASAFQGAPYNEQFF. CDR3 in DNA: TGTGCCAGCGCGTTTCAGGGGGCCCCCTACAATGAGCAGTTCTTC.

In this sample, this clonotype turned up a few times. This chain uses TRBV5-4 with TRBJ1-6, with 7 bases lining up with TRBD1. The CDR3 consists of 16 residues. V trimming: 3 bases; J trimming: 6 bases; junction bases outside the gene matches: 9. Germline values: CDR1 SGHNT, CDR2 YYREEE (reference sequence). The CDR3 DNA follows: TGTGCCAGCAGCTCCGCCAGGGGGATTGGTAATTCACCCCTCCACTTT. It is translated as CASSSARGIGNSPLHF.

This clonotype was seen many times. The V and J genes are TRBV28 and TRBJ2-6; maybe TRBD1 (5 bases). CDR3 length: 16 residues. Trimming shortened V by 2 bases and J by 1 base, and 9 bases separated the two germline ends. Germline values: CDR1 MDHEN, CDR2 SYDVKM. CDR3 DNA: TGTGCCAGCAGTTTAATTCAGGGTTCTGGGGCCAACGTCCTGACTTTC. Protein product: CASSLIQGSGANVLTF.

This chain uses TRBV7-2 with TRBJ2-3, with 10 bases fitting TRBD2. V lost 3 bases to trimming and J lost 1 base; unmatched junction nucleotides: 4. The CDR3 contains 16 residues. Germline lookup yields CDR1 SGHTA and CDR2 FQGNSA. As DNA, the CDR3 is TGTGCCAGCAGCTTGAACCTAGCGGGGGGCACAGATACGCAGTATTTT. Protein product: CASSLNLAGGTDTQYF.

For this clonotype: The junction and the germline gene differ at one end; a read error may be behind it. The chain links TRBV7-7 to TRBJ2-2, with D hard to call. Germline-derived CDR1 and CDR2 are SSHAT and FNYEAQ (reference sequence). This CDR3 comprises 13 residues. This chain's CDR3 is CASSAANTGELFF. The CDR3 nucleotides are TGTGCTAGCAGCGCAGCGAACACCGGGGAGCTGTTTTTT.

This clonotype was seen just once. The rearrangement joins TRBV7-6 to TRBJ2-3; a possible D gene is TRBD2 (6 bases). The CDR3 spans 19 residues. The germline V and J ends were trimmed by 5 bases and 0 bases, with 24 bases remaining between them. CDR1 and CDR2 from the germline V gene are SGHVS and FNYEAQ. DNA for the CDR3: TGTGCCAGCAGCCAACCCCGGGACCATCTAGCGTCAAGCACAGATACGCAGTATTTT. It codes for CASSQPRDHLASSTDTQYF.

V is TRBV27 and J is TRBJ2-3; 9 nucleotides match TRBD1. Germline V gene data show CDR1 as MNHEY and CDR2 as SMNVEV (reference sequence). CDR3 length: 13 residues. The V gene end was trimmed by 4 bases and the J gene end by 4 bases; junction bases not matched to a gene: 0. The CDR3 spells CASSYRGPDTQYF. CDR3 in DNA: TGTGCCAGCAGTTACAGGGGGCCAGATACGCAGTATTTT.

V usage is TRBV7-8 and J usage is TRBJ2-3; D gene ambiguous. V dropped 4 bases and J dropped 3 bases, with 14 bases sitting between them. Germline V lookup: CDR1 SGHVS, CDR2 FQNEAQ. This CDR3 is 15 amino acids long. In DNA form, the CDR3 reads TGTGCCAGCAGCTCAGACGGTGGTTGGACAGATACGCAGTATTTT. It yields the protein CASSSDGGWTDTQYF.

The CDR3 here is CASGGTELETQYF. The CDR3 DNA sequence: TGTGCCAGCGGCGGGACAGAGCTAGAGACCCAGTACTTC. The rearrangement links TRBV2 to TRBJ2-5; the D gene is possibly TRBD1 (7 bases). The length of the CDR3 is 13 residues. The V end lost 8 bases, the J end lost 4 bases, and 14 bases lay between the germline ends. Per the germline V gene, CDR1 is SNHLY and CDR2 is FYNNEI.

The chain combines TRBV11-2 with TRBJ2-6, with TRBD2 matching over 8 bases. The CDR3 consists of 17 residues. Germline V lookup: CDR1 SGHAT, CDR2 FQNNGV. After removal of 2 bases from V and 0 bases from J, the junction contained 3 bases not matched to a gene. CDR3 DNA: TGTGCCAGCAGCTTATTCGGGAGGGGCTCTGGGGCCAACGTCCTGACTTTC. This sequence encodes CASSLFGRGSGANVLTF.

V and J are TRBV6-1 and TRBJ2-5; D ambiguous. Germline lookup yields CDR1 MNHNS and CDR2 SASEGT. CDR3 size: 13 residues. Trimming shortened V by 4 bases and J by 5 bases, and 11 bases separated the two germline ends. The CDR3 DNA follows: TGTGCCAGCAGTGTCACCCAGAGGGAGACCCAGTACTTC. It codes for CASSVTQRETQYF.

The table lists this clonotype with a few counts. The chain uses TRBV7-2 and TRBJ2-2; maybe TRBD1 (6 bases). The germline gives CDR1 SGHTA, CDR2 FQGNSA. The CDR3 is made up of 17 amino acids. Trimming removed 2 bases at V and 0 bases at J, with 13 bases between. This chain's CDR3 is CASSLRSGQTNTGELFF. Here the CDR3 DNA reads TGTGCCAGCAGCTTAAGGTCCGGACAGACGAACACCGGGGAGCTGTTTTTT.

The CDR3 spells CASRNRGAGTQYF. The CDR3 coding sequence is TGTGCCAGCAGGAATCGGGGGGCGGGTACGCAGTATTTT. This sequence joins TRBV25-1 and TRBJ2-3, with D maybe TRBD2 (7 bases). The V gene's germline CDR1 is MGHDK and CDR2 SYGVNS. This CDR3 comprises 13 residues. The ends were cut back, 6 bases at V and 8 bases at J, with 15 bases in the middle.